What follows is one TCR beta chain and its context. The data belong to a study of OX40 agonist ivuxolimab in advanced cancers. Looking at the study overall: In this cohort, patients received ivuxolimab, an agonistic anti-OX40 (CD134) antibody. Every 2 weeks, patients received ivuxolimab intravenously, dosed at 0.01 to 10 mg/kg.

V shed 0 bases and J 5 bases; nucleotides not matched to a gene: 8. CDR3 length: 16 amino acids. Germline assignment: CDR1 SGHRS and CDR2 YFSETQ. Method: immunoSEQ multiplex PCR; TCRdb's copy keeps in-frame clones and lacks some. Among around 53,000 clones listed, 85% were seen once. Patients were ineligible given autoimmune disease history or systemic immunosuppression. This specimen was CD4+ or CD8+ T cells sorted from blood, taken in a trial of the OX40 agonist ivuxolimab. J is TRBJ2-5 and V is TRBV5-1; 9 bases align to TRBD2. The receptor was derived from an adult with an advanced solid tumor such as melanoma, head and neck, liver or kidney cancer. The CDR3 DNA sequence: TGCGCCAGCAGCTTGGCCGGGCGGGGGGGCGTTGAGACCCAGTACTTC. It yields the protein CASSLAGRGGVETQYF.